The 8 T cell receptor beta chains below were found in one sample sequenced in a study of blood T cell repertoires in COVID-19 (dated by TCRdb to the early 2020s). Library creation used the immunoSEQ multiplex PCR assay. TCRdb mirrors the immuneACCESS table, restricted to in-frame sequences. Some clones are absent from its copies; in checked studies, under half trace to an unresolved V gene, and the reason for the others is unknown. The sample data list fewer than 350,000 clones, and approximately 87% of these were observed just once. Together, the top ten hold about an eighth of the sample. Material for sequencing was peripheral blood. The source is a woman aged 25 to 39 with COVID-19, enrolled during active disease.

The sample holds one count of this clone. Here the CDR3 reads CASSQDLGGGLQETQYF. The CDR3 DNA reads as TGCGCCAGCAGCCAAGATCTGGGGGGGGGTCTACAAGAGACCCAGTACTTC. The chain links TRBV4-1 to TRBJ2-5, with 7 bases identical to TRBD2. Germline-derived CDR1 and CDR2 are MGHRA and YSYEKL. The V and J ends lost 0 bases and 2 bases, in that order; junction bases with no gene match: 9. The CDR3 covers 17 residues.

This clone was detected only once. The gene calls are TRBV14 and TRBJ2-7; D is unresolved. This CDR3 has 13 residues. Germline V gives CDR1 SGHDN, CDR2 FVKESK. The V end lost 4 bases, the J end lost 0 bases, and 7 bases lay between the germline ends. CDR3 in DNA: TGTGCCAGCAGCCCCCCCAGCTCCTACGAGCAGTACTTC. Residues: CASSPPSSYEQYF.

The rearrangement joins TRBV28 to TRBJ2-3; D possibly corresponds to TRBD2 (5 bases). The CDR3 has 16 amino acids. The germline gives CDR1 MDHEN, CDR2 SYDVKM. V lost 10 bases and J 1 base, leaving 21 bases between the germline ends. CDR3 amino acids: CAIFQNSGSGTDTQYF. CDR3 DNA: TGTGCCATCTTTCAAAATTCGGGGTCAGGCACAGATACGCAGTATTTT.

This rearrangement joins TRBV19 to TRBJ2-7; 9 bases line up with TRBD1. V was clipped by 7 bases and J by 0 bases; unmatched bases: 7. This CDR3 comprises 15 residues. Germline CDR1 and CDR2: LNHDA and SQIVND (reference sequence). This CDR3 is CASTDGTGSSYEQYF. The CDR3 nucleotides read TGTGCCAGTACCGACGGGACAGGGAGCTCCTACGAGCAGTACTTC.

The rearrangement links TRBV5-1 to TRBJ2-1, with D possibly TRBD2 on 7 matching bases. Trimming removed 6 bases at V and 2 bases at J, with 18 bases between. Looked up from germline, CDR1 is SGHRS and CDR2 is YFSETQ. The CDR3 has 16 residues. CDR3 residues: CASTDGGGHTYNEQFF. CDR3 bases: TGCGCCAGCACTGACGGCGGGGGACATACCTACAATGAGCAGTTCTTC.

This chain connects TRBV6-5 to TRBJ2-7; 8 bases fit TRBD1. The trim removed 0 bases at V and 2 bases at J, leaving 0 bases unmatched. Germline CDR1 reads MNHEY; CDR2 reads SVGAGI. The CDR3 spans 14 residues. Written as DNA, the CDR3 is TGTGCCAGCAGTTACTCGGACAGGGCCTACGAGCAGTACTTC. Its protein product is CASSYSDRAYEQYF.

The chain couples TRBV28 to TRBJ1-3; D remains ambiguous. The ends were cut back, 4 bases at V and 3 bases at J, with 13 bases in the middle. Per the germline V gene, CDR1 is MDHEN and CDR2 is SYDVKM. CDR3 length: 15 amino acids. The CDR3 nucleotides read TGTGCCAGCAGTTGGAACTTCGGAGGTGGAAACACCATATATTTT. Residues: CASSWNFGGGNTIYF.

In nucleotides, the CDR3 is TGTGCCAGCAGTGCCGGTTGGTACGAGCAGTACTTC. It is translated as CASSAGWYEQYF. V usage is TRBV28 and J usage is TRBJ2-7; D unresolved. The germline V gene has CDR1 MDHEN and CDR2 SYDVKM. V was pared by 5 bases and J by 4 bases, with 9 bases between. The CDR3 is made up of 12 amino acids.